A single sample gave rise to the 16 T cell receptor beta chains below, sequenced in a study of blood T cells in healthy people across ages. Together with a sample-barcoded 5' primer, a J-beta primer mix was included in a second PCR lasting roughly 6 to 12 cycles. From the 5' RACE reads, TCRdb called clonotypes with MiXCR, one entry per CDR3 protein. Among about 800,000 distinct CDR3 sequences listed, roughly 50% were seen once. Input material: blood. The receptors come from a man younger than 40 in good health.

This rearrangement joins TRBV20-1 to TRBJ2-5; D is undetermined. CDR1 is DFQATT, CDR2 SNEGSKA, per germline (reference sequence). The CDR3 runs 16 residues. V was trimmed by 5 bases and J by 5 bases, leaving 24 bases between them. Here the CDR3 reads CSASHPSQQRQETQYF. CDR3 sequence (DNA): TGCAGTGCTTCACATCCGTCCCAGCAGCGCCAGGAGACCCAGTACTTC.

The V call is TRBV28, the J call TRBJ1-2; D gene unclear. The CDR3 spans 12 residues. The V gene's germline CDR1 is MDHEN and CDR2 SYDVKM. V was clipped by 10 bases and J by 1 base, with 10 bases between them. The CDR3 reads CATQTVNYGYTF. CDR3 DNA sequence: TGTGCCACGCAAACAGTTAACTATGGCTACACCTTC.

CDR3 sequence (DNA): TGCAGCGTTGAGGTCAACCAAGAGACCCAGTACTTC. Translating gives CSVEVNQETQYF. The V gene is TRBV29-1, the J gene TRBJ2-5, with no clear D. Germline CDR1 and CDR2: SQVTM and ANQGSEA. The CDR3 contains 12 residues. The V gene lost 3 bases and the J gene lost 0 bases, with 5 bases spanning the gap.

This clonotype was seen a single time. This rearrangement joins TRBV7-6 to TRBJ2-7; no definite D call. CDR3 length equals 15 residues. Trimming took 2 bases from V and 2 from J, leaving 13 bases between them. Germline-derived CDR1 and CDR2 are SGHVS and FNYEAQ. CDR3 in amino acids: CASSLTAVDPYEQYF. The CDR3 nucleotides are TGTGCCAGCAGCTTAACGGCAGTCGACCCCTACGAGCAGTACTTC.

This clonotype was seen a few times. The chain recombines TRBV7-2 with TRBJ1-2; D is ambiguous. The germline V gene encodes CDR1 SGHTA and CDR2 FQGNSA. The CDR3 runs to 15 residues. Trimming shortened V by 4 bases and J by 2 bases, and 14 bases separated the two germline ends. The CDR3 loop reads CASSSPYDRNYGYTF. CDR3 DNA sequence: TGTGCCAGCAGCTCCCCTTACGATCGCAACTATGGCTACACCTTC.

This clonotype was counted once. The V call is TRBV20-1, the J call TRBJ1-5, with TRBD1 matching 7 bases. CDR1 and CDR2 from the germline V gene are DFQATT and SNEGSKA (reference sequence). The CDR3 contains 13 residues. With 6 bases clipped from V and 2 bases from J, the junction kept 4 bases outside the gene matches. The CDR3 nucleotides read TGCAGTGCCCCGACAGGGCGCAATCAGCCCCAGCATTTT. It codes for CSAPTGRNQPQHF.

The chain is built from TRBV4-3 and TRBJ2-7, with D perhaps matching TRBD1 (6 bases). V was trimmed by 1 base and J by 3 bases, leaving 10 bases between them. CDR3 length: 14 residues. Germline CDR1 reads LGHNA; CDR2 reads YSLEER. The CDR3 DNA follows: TGCGCCAGCAGCCAAGGGACAGAGCTCTACGAGCAGTACTTC. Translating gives CASSQGTELYEQYF.

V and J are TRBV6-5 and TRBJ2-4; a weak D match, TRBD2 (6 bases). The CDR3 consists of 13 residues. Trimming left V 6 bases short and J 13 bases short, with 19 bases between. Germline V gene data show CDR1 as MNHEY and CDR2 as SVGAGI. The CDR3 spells CASSPTRNEEQYF. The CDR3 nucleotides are TGTGCCAGCAGCCCGACTAGAAACGAAGAGCAGTACTTC.

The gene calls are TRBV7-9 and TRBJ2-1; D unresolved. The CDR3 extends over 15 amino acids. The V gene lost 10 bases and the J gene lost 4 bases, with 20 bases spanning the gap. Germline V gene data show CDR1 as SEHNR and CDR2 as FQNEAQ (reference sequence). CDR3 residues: CAIHLEASFYNEQFF. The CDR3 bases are TGTGCCATCCACTTAGAAGCCTCGTTTTACAATGAGCAGTTCTTC.

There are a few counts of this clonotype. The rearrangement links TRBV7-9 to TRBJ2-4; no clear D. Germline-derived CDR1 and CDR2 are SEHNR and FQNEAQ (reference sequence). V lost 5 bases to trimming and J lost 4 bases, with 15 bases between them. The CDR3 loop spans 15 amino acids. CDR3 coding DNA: TGTGCCAGCAGCGTCGGTCTTAGCACAAAAAACATTCAGTACTTC. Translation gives CASSVGLSTKNIQYF.

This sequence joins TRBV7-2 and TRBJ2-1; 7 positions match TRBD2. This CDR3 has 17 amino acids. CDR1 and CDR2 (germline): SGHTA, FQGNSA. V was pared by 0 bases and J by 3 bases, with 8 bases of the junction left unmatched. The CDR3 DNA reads TGTGCCAGCAGCTTAGCGCCGGGGGGTGGCTTCTACAATGAGCAGTTCTTC. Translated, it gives CASSLAPGGGFYNEQFF.

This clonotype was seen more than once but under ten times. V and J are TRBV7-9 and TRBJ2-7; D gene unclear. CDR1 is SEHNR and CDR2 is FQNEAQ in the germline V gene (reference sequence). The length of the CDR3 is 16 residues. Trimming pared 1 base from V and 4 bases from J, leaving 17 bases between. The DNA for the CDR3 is TGTGCCAGCAGCTTAGTTGGTCCCGACCGAGAGTACGAGCAGTACTTC. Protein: CASSLVGPDREYEQYF.

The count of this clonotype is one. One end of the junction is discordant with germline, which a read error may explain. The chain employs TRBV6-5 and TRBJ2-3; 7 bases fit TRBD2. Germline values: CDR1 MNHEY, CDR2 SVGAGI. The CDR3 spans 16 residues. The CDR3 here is CASSSRLASSIDTQYF. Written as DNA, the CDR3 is TGTGCCAGCAGTTCCCGACTAGCTTCTAGCATAGATACGCAGTATTTT.

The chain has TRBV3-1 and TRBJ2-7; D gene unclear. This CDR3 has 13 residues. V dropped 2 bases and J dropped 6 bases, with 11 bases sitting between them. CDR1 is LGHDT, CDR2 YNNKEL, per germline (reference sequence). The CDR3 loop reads CASSQYWSSEQYF. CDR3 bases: TGTGCCAGCAGCCAATACTGGTCGAGCGAGCAGTACTTC.

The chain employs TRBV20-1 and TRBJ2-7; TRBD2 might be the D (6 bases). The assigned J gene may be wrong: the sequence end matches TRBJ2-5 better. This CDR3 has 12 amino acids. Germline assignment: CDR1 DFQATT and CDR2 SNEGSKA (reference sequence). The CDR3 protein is CSARGGFETQYF. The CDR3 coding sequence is TGCAGTGCTAGGGGGGGTTTTGAGACCCAGTACTTC.

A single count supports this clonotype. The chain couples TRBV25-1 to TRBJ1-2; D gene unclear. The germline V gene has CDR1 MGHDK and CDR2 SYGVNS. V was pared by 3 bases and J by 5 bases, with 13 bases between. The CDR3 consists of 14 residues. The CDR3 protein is CASSEALGIYGYTF. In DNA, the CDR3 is TGTGCCAGCAGTGAGGCTTTGGGGATATATGGCTACACCTTC.